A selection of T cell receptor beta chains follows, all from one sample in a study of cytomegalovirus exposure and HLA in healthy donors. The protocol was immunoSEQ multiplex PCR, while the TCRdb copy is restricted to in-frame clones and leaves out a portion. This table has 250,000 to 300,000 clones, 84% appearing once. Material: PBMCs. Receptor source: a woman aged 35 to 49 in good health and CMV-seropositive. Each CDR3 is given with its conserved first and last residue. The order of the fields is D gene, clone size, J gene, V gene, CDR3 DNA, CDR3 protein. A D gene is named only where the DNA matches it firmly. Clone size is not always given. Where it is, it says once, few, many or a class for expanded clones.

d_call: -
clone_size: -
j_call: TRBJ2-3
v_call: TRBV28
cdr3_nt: TGTGCCAGCAGCGGGGGAAGCCTAGGGAATTCGGATACGCAGTATTTT
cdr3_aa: CASSGGSLGNSDTQYF

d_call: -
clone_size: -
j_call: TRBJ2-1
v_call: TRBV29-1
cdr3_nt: TGCAGCGTTCACTCTCCGGGCAATGAGCAGTTCTTC
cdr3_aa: CSVHSPGNEQFF

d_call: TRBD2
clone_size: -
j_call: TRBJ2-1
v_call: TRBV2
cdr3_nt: TGTGCCAGCGGGAGGGCTATTTACAATGAGCAGTTCTTC
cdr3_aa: CASGRAIYNEQFF

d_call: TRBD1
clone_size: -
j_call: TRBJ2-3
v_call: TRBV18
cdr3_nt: TGTGCCAGCTCACCACGGCCCCCGAGGACAGGGGAAACAGATACGCAGTATTTT
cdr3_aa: CASSPRPPRTGETDTQYF

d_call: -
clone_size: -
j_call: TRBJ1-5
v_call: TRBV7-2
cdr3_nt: TGTGCCAGCAGCCCTGACCCGGGGGGAGCTCAGCCCCAGCATTTT
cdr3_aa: CASSPDPGGAQPQHF

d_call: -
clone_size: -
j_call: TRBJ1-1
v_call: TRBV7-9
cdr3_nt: TGTGCCATCGAGGAGAACACTGAAGCTTTCTTT
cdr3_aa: CAIEENTEAFF

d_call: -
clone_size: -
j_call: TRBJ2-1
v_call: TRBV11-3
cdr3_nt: TGTGCCAGCAGCTTAGTAGGGAGGGGGAATGAGCAGTTCTTC
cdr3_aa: CASSLVGRGNEQFF

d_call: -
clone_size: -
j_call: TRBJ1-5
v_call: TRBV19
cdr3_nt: TGTGCCACTGCGACAGCCTATAGCAATCAGCCCCAGCATTTT
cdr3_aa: CATATAYSNQPQHF

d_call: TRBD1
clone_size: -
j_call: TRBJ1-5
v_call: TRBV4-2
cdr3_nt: TGTGCCAGCAGCCACCCTGGACAGGGGGCGGGTGGAAATCAGCCCCAGCATTTT
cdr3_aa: CASSHPGQGAGGNQPQHF

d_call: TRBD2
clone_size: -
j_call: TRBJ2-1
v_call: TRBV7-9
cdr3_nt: TGTGCCAGCAGCTTATATGCGGGAGCGGACAATGAGCAGTTCTTC
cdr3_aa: CASSLYAGADNEQFF

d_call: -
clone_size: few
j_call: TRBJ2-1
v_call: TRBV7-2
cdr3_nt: TGTGCCAGCAGACTGGGCGGGACAGACGGTGAGCAGTTCTTC
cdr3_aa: CASRLGGTDGEQFF

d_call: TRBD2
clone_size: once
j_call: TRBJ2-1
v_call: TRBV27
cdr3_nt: TGTGCCAGCAGACTAGCGGGAGGTTTCAATGAGCAGTTCTTC
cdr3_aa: CASRLAGGFNEQFF

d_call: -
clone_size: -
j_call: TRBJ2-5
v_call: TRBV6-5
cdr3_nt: TGTGCCAGCAGTTACGCCCGGGACTTCGGGAAGACCCAGTACTTC
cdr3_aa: CASSYARDFGKTQYF

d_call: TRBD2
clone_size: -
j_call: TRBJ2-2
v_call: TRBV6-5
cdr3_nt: TGTGCCAGCCGGGCTAGCGGTTACACCGGGGAGCTGTTTTTT
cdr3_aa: CASRASGYTGELFF

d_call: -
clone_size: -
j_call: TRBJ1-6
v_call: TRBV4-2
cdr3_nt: TGTGCCAGCAGCCAAGAAATAGGGCGGGGTTCACCCCTCCACTTT
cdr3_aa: CASSQEIGRGSPLHF

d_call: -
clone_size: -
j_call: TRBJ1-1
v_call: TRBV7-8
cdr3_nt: TGTGCCAGCAGCCTCCTAATGAACACTGAAGCTTTCTTT
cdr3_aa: CASSLLMNTEAFF

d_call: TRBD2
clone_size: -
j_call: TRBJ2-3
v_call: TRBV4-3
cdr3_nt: TGCGCCAGCAGCCAAGATGCGGGAGGGGCGACAGATACGCAGTATTTT
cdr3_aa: CASSQDAGGATDTQYF

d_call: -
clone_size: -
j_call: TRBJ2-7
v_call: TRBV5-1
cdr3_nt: TGCGCCAGCAGCTCAGCAGGGGACGAGCAGTACTTC
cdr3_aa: CASSSAGDEQYF

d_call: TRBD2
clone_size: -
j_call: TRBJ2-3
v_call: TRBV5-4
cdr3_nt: TGTGCCAGCAGCTTGGGTGGTTTGGAGGGAGGGACAGATACGCAGTATTTT
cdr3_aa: CASSLGGLEGGTDTQYF

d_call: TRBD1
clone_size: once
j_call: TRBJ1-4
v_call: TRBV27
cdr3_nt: TGTGCCAGCAGTTTATCAAGCCAGCCGGGACAGCCTTCTAATGAAAAACTGTTTTTT
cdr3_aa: CASSLSSQPGQPSNEKLFF

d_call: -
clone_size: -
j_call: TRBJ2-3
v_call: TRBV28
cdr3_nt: TGTGCCAGCAGTTTTGGGCGTACCCCCACAGATACGCAGTATTTT
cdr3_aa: CASSFGRTPTDTQYF

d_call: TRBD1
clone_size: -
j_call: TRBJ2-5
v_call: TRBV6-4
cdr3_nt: TGTGCCCAAGATCCCCACCCGGGACAGGGAGAGACCCAGTACTTC
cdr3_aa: CAQDPHPGQGETQYF

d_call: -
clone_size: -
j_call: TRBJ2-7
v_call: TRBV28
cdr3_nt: TGTGCCAGCAGTTCAACGCCACTCTCCTACGAGCAGTACTTC
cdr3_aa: CASSSTPLSYEQYF

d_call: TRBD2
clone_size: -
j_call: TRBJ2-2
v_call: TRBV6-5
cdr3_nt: TGTGCCAGCAGTCGGGGGGTCTTGAACACCGGGGAGCTGTTTTTT
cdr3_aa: CASSRGVLNTGELFF

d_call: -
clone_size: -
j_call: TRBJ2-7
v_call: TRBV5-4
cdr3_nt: TGTGCCAGCAGCCGCCGGGACAATTCCTACGAGCAGTACTTC
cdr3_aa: CASSRRDNSYEQYF

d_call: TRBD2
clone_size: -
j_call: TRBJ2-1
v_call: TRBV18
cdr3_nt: TGTGCCAGCTCATTGGGGGGACTAGCTTGGGATGAGCAGTTCTTC
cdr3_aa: CASSLGGLAWDEQFF

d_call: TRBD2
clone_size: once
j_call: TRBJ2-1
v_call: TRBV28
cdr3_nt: TGTGCCAGCAGTTTAGGGACTAGCGGGAGGGGGTGGAGGGAGCAGTTCTTC
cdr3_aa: CASSLGTSGRGWREQFF

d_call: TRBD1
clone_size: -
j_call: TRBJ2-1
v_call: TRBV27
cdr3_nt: TGTGCCAGCAGAAACCGGGACAGGGTATACAATGAGCAGTTCTTC
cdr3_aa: CASRNRDRVYNEQFF

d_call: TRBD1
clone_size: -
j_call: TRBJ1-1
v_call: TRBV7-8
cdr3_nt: TGTGCCAGCAGCTTAGCGCGGGACAGGGTGGTGGGGGACACTGAAGCTTTCTTT
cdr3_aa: CASSLARDRVVGDTEAFF

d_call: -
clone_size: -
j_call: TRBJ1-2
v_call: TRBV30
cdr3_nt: TGTGCCTGGAGTCTGGGGCAGGGGTTCGATGGCTACACCTTC
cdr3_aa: CAWSLGQGFDGYTF

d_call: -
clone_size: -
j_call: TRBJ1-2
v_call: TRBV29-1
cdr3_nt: TGCAGCGTACGGAGGGGACCCGGTGGCTACACCTTC
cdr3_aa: CSVRRGPGGYTF

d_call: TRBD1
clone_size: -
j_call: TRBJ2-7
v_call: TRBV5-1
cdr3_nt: TGCGCCAGCAGCTCCGGGACAGGGGTTGGCTACGAGCAGTACTTC
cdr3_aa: CASSSGTGVGYEQYF

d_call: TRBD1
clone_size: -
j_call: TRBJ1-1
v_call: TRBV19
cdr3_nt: TGTGCCAGTAGTGGAGGGACAGGGGATCGGGTGAACACTGAAGCTTTCTTT
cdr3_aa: CASSGGTGDRVNTEAFF

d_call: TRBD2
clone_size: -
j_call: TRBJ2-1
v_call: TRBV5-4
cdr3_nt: TGTGCCAGCAGCTTGGCGGGACTAGCGGGAGTGAATGAGCAGTTCTTC
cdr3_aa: CASSLAGLAGVNEQFF

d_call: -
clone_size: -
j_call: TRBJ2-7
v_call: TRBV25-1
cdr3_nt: TGTGCCAGCAGTTCGTTTACAGGTCCCCTGGGCGAGCAGTACTTC
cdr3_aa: CASSSFTGPLGEQYF

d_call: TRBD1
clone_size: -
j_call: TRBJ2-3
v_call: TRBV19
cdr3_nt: TGTGCCAGTAGCCCCATGACAGGGGGATGGACAGATACGCAGTATTTT
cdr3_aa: CASSPMTGGWTDTQYF

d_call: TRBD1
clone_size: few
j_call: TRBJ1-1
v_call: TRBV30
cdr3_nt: TGTGCCTGGAGAGATAGACAGGGGAGCACTGAAGCTTTCTTT
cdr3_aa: CAWRDRQGSTEAFF

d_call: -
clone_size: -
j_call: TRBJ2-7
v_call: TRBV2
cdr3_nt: TGTGCCAGCAGTGAGGTTGAAGAGGCGGGCGAGCAGTACTTC
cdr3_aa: CASSEVEEAGEQYF

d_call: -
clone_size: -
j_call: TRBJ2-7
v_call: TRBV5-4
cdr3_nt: TGTGCCAGCAGCCCTGCGGGCCCCAGCTCCTACGAGCAGTACTTC
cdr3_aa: CASSPAGPSSYEQYF

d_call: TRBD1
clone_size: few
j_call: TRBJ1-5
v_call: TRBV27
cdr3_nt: TGTGCCAGCGGCCTCCCCGAGCCAGGGGGAGCCCAGCATTTT
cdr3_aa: CASGLPEPGGAQHF

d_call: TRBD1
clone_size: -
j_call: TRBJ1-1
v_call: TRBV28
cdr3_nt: TGTGCCAGCAGTCTGACAGGGAGGAACACTGAAGCTTTCTTT
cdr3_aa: CASSLTGRNTEAFF

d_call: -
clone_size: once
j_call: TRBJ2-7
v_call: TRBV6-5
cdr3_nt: TGTGCCAGCAGTTACTGGGGTAGCGGCTCCTACGAGCAGTACTTC
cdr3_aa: CASSYWGSGSYEQYF

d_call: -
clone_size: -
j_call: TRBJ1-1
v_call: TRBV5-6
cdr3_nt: TGTGCCAGCAGCTATAGAGGCAGGAACACTGAAGCTTTCTTT
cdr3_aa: CASSYRGRNTEAFF